A selection of T cell receptor beta chains follows, all from one sample in a study of tumor-infiltrating lymphocytes in primary liver carcinoma. One entry per CDR3 protein results from TCRdb running MiXCR on the multiplex PCR reads. The table records tens of thousands of distinct CDR3 sequences, 70% to 80% of them present only once. Sequenced: liver tumor tissue from sampling region 3. These receptors originate from a woman in her 30s with primary liver carcinoma and hepatitis B virus infection. CDR3s leave out the opening cysteine and the closing phenylalanine or tryptophan.

CDR3: APPVRQEQY; V: TRBV30; J: TRBJ2-7
CDR3: ASSYSRGATDEKLS; V: TRBV6-5; J: TRBJ1-4
CDR3: ASSQDGTEMQTQY; V: TRBV14; J: TRBJ2-5
CDR3: ASNNVITQGAFWNIQY; V: TRBV28; J: TRBJ2-4
CDR3: ASSPGLAGGLTDTQY; V: TRBV7-9; J: TRBJ2-3
CDR3: ASSRDKAYEQY; V: TRBV5-1; J: TRBJ2-7
CDR3: ASSSRLAGVTEQF; V: TRBV7-8; J: TRBJ2-1
CDR3: ASSSGGDTQY; V: TRBV11-2; J: TRBJ2-3
CDR3: VSSLGGWGRDIQY; V: TRBV11-2; J: TRBJ2-4
CDR3: ASNLDEMAGRGHT; V: TRBV11-2; J: TRBJ1-2
CDR3: ASNLAYSTDTQY; V: TRBV11-2; J: TRBJ2-3
CDR3: ASNLRLSVNVQF; V: TRBV11-2; J: TRBJ2-1
CDR3: ANSEGLAGGHELF; V: TRBV6-1; J: TRBJ2-1
CDR3: SVIPWTSGLQETEY; V: TRBV29-1; J: TRBJ2-5
CDR3: ASSPRQGLGQPQH; V: TRBV12-3/TRBV12-4; J: TRBJ1-5
CDR3: SVRGSGGLNEQF; V: TRBV29-1; J: TRBJ2-1